The rows below give T cell receptor beta chains drawn from one sample of a study of T-cell memory formation after mild COVID-19. MiXCR, run by TCRdb on the 5' RACE reads, gives a single entry per CDR3 protein. Of over 400,000 distinct CDR3 sequences listed, 20% to 30% are singletons. Sequencing used PBMCs or a T cell subset sorted from them (not recorded which). All receptors come from an adult woman who had mild COVID-19 (a few samples of this study predate the infection). Cell type and time point are not known. Each CDR3 is given with its conserved first and last residue. A D gene is named only where the DNA matches it firmly. Clone size is given for some rows only: seen once, a few or many times, or a class if the clone is expanded.

V gene	D gene	J gene	clone size	CDR3 DNA	CDR3 protein
TRBV7-8	.	TRBJ1-1	.	TGTGCCAGCAGCGAGGCGAACACTGAAGCTTTCTTT	CASSEANTEAFF
TRBV5-1	.	TRBJ2-3	few	TGCGCCAGCACTCCTTTAGCCACAGATACGCAGTATTTT	CASTPLATDTQYF
TRBV29-1	TRBD1	TRBJ2-2	few	TGCAGCGTACGACAGGGGGCGGGGGAGCTGTTTTTT	CSVRQGAGELFF
TRBV6-5	TRBD1	TRBJ2-7	few	TGTGCCAGCAGTTTAGGGGGAACAGGGGGCAACGAGCAGTACTTC	CASSLGGTGGNEQYF
TRBV5-1	TRBD2	TRBJ2-7	many	TGCGCCAGCAGCTTGTCGACTAGCGGGATTTCCTACGAGCAGTACTTC	CASSLSTSGISYEQYF
TRBV29-1	TRBD1	TRBJ1-2	few	TGCAGCGTTGAAGCGGGACAGACGATTAACTATGGCTACACCTTC	CSVEAGQTINYGYTF
TRBV6-5	TRBD1	TRBJ2-3	.	TGTGCCAGCAGTCAACAGGGGCCGGATACGCAGTATTTT	CASSQQGPDTQYF
TRBV2	.	TRBJ2-3	.	TGTGCCAGCAGTACGGCAGGCCCGACAGATACGCAGTATTTT	CASSTAGPTDTQYF
TRBV24-1	.	TRBJ2-3	many	TGTGCCACCAGTGAACCCCGGGCCGACCAAGCAGATACGCAGTATTTT	CATSEPRADQADTQYF
TRBV20-1	TRBD1	TRBJ1-6	many	TGCAGTGCTCGCCGAGGGGGGACAGGGGATTCACCCCTCCACTTT	CSARRGGTGDSPLHF
TRBV7-3	.	TRBJ1-1	.	TGTGCCAGCAGCTCCCGCCCCGGCAGGAACACTGAAGCTTTCTTT	CASSSRPGRNTEAFF
TRBV4-3	.	TRBJ2-1	few	TGCGCCAGCAGCCAGAGTAGGACAGTCAATGAGCAGTTCTTC	CASSQSRTVNEQFF